The 31 T cell receptor beta chains presented below share a single source sample, sequenced in a study of OX40 agonist ivuxolimab in advanced cancers. Generated by immunoSEQ multiplex PCR, the TCRdb table keeps only in-frame clones and is missing some. This table has about 60,000 clones, roughly nine tenths appearing once. Sequencing was performed on CD4+ or CD8+ T cells sorted from blood, taken in a trial of the OX40 agonist ivuxolimab. The receptors were sampled from an adult with an advanced solid tumor such as melanoma, head and neck, liver or kidney cancer.

The chain employs TRBV5-6 and TRBJ1-5; D gene unclear. The CDR3 totals 15 residues. In germline, CDR1 is SGHDT, CDR2 YYEEEE. V lost 3 bases, J lost 6 bases, and 16 bases lay in between. CDR3 coding DNA: TGTGCCAGCAGCTCCAGGACCGTAAGCGGTCAGCCCCAGCATTTT. Protein sequence: CASSSRTVSGQPQHF.

In its sample, this clone was seen once. The V call is TRBV5-1, the J call TRBJ2-2; TRBD1 matches at 9 bases. V lost 4 bases and J lost 4; bases outside the gene matches: 2. Germline assignment: CDR1 SGHRS and CDR2 YFSETQ. This CDR3 spans 14 amino acids. For the CDR3, the DNA is TGCGCCAGCAGCGGACAGGGGTCCACCGGGGAGCTGTTTTTT. It is translated as CASSGQGSTGELFF.

V is TRBV6-4 and J is TRBJ2-6, with D perhaps given as TRBD1 or TRBD2 (5 bases each). This CDR3 spans 16 amino acids. The V end lost 7 bases, the J end lost 0 bases, and 13 bases lay between the germline ends. The germline CDR1 and CDR2 sequences are MRHNA and SNTAGT. This chain's CDR3 is CASTLPGHSGANVLTF. The DNA for the CDR3 is TGTGCCAGCACCCTGCCGGGGCACTCTGGGGCCAACGTCCTGACTTTC.

This clone is a singleton in its sample. The chain couples TRBV5-1 to TRBJ1-2, with D possibly being TRBD1 (5 bases). V shed 0 bases and J shed 4 bases, with 13 bases lying between them. Germline CDR1 and CDR2: SGHRS and YFSETQ. CDR3 length equals 15 residues. For the CDR3, the DNA is TGCGCCAGCAGCTTGGTGGACACCGGAATCTATGGCTACACCTTC. This sequence encodes CASSLVDTGIYGYTF. Variable domain in full (rest from reference TRBV5-1 and TRBJ1-2): KAGVTQTPRYLIKTRGQQVTLSCSPISGHRSVSWYQQTPGQGLQFLFEYFSETQRNKGNFPGRFSGRQFSNSRSEMNVSTLELGDSALYLCASSLVDTGIYGYTFGSGTRLTVV.

The rearrangement joins TRBV7-2 to TRBJ2-2, with D perhaps matching TRBD1 (6 bases). The ends were cut back, 5 bases at V and 5 bases at J, with 18 bases in the middle. This CDR3 has 16 amino acids. CDR1 and CDR2 (germline): SGHTA, FQGNSA. In DNA, the CDR3 is TGTGCCAGCAGCCCCAGAGGGGGTACGGTAACCGGGGAGCTGTTTTTT. Protein product: CASSPRGGTVTGELFF.

CDR3 in DNA: TGTGCCAGCAGCCAAGAATATAGGCTAGCGGGAGCAGATACGCAGTATTTT. Translation: CASSQEYRLAGADTQYF. The chain is built from TRBV14 and TRBJ2-3, with TRBD2 matching over 10 bases. The CDR3 extends over 17 amino acids. Germline loops: CDR1 SGHDN, CDR2 FVKESK. Losses at the gene ends were 0 bases for V and 4 bases for J; bases not matched to a gene: 7.

V is TRBV9 and J is TRBJ1-4; D possibly corresponds to TRBD1 (5 bases). Trimming cost V 7 bases and J 2 bases, with 12 bases left between them. From germline, CDR1 is SGDLS and CDR2 YYNGEE. CDR3 size: 14 residues. The CDR3 nucleotides are TGTGCCAGCGGAAGGGACGCCACTAATGAAAAACTGTTTTTT. Translating it yields CASGRDATNEKLFF.

CDR3 in amino acids: CASSPQGQEQYF. CDR3 DNA: TGTGCCAGCAGCCCTCAAGGACAGGAGCAGTACTTC. V and J are TRBV7-6 and TRBJ2-5, with 7 bases lining up with TRBD1. With 5 bases clipped from V and 11 bases from J, the junction kept 8 bases outside the gene matches. This CDR3 has 12 residues. Germline-derived CDR1 and CDR2 are SGHVS and FNYEAQ.

The gene calls are TRBV18 and TRBJ2-7; D remains ambiguous. The length of the CDR3 is 12 residues. In germline, CDR1 is KGHSH, CDR2 LQKENI. V lost 8 bases and J lost 3, with 11 bases in between. CDR3 sequence: CASTAVNYEQYF. The CDR3 DNA sequence: TGTGCCAGCACTGCCGTGAACTACGAGCAGTACTTC.

The V and J genes are TRBV19 and TRBJ2-3, with 14 bases lining up with TRBD2. In germline, CDR1 is LNHDA, CDR2 SQIVND (reference sequence). V lost 4 bases, J lost 9 bases, and 3 bases stayed unmatched. The CDR3 runs to 14 residues. The CDR3 protein is CASSTRTSGRTQYF. CDR3 nucleotides: TGTGCCAGTAGTACTCGGACTAGCGGGAGGACGCAGTATTTT.

The chain is built from TRBV12-5 and TRBJ2-7; tentative D call: TRBD1 (5 bases). Looked up from germline, CDR1 is LGHNT and CDR2 is FRNRAP. This CDR3 is built from 16 residues. V lost 5 bases to trimming and J lost 0 bases, with 17 bases between them. The CDR3 sequence: CASGTPRELVSYEQYF. CDR3 sequence (DNA): TGTGCTAGTGGTACCCCCAGGGAACTGGTCTCCTACGAGCAGTACTTC.

In its sample, this clone was seen once. The chain is built from TRBV5-1 and TRBJ1-6; no clear D gene. The CDR3 covers 15 residues. Germline V lookup: CDR1 SGHRS, CDR2 YFSETQ. Trimming shortened V by 10 bases and J by 5 bases, and 19 bases separated the two germline ends. CDR3 loop: CASSGGTDDNSPLHF. CDR3 in DNA: TGCGCCTCCTCAGGTGGTACGGACGATAATTCACCCCTCCACTTT.

The rearrangement uses TRBV29-1 and TRBJ1-4; 7 nucleotides line up with TRBD1. Per germline, CDR1 SQVTM and CDR2 ANQGSEA. The CDR3 spans 13 residues. The ends lost 7 bases at V and 4 bases at J; junction bases unmatched: 6. The CDR3 loop is CSAGTVNNEKLFF. The DNA of the CDR3 is TGCAGCGCTGGGACAGTCAATAATGAAAAACTGTTTTTT.

The V gene is TRBV19, the J gene TRBJ1-5, with 7 bases fitting TRBD1. V dropped 4 bases and J dropped 7; count of bases not matched to a gene: 13. In germline, CDR1 is LNHDA, CDR2 SQIVND (reference sequence). The CDR3 length is 16 residues. The CDR3 is CASSTPRTGEGQPQHF. In DNA form, the CDR3 reads TGTGCCAGTAGTACACCTCGGACAGGTGAAGGGCAGCCCCAGCATTTT.

This chain links TRBV28 with TRBJ2-7; TRBD2 aligns across 10 bases. The CDR3 covers 16 residues. J was trimmed by 4 bases and V by 4 bases; bases with no gene match: 10. In germline, CDR1 is MDHEN, CDR2 SYDVKM. The CDR3 here is CASSSRRVSGRYEQYF. The CDR3 DNA follows: TGTGCCAGCAGTTCCCGTCGAGTTAGCGGGAGGTACGAGCAGTACTTC. The full variable domain, with the rest looked up from reference TRBV28 and TRBJ2-7, is DVKVTQSSRYLVKRTGEKVFLECVQDMDHENMFWYRQDPGLGLRLIYFSYDVKMKEKGDIPEGYSVSREKKERFSLILESASTNQTSMYLCASSSRRVSGRYEQYFGPGTRLTVT.

This clone was recorded once. This chain uses TRBV5-1 with TRBJ2-5; D may match TRBD1 or TRBD2 (6 bases each). Germline-derived CDR1 and CDR2 are SGHRS and YFSETQ. The CDR3 loop spans 15 amino acids. Trimming left V 7 bases short and J 5 bases short, with 21 bases between. This chain's CDR3 is CASAPMGGAGETQYF. For the CDR3, the DNA is TGCGCCAGCGCCCCCATGGGGGGCGCGGGGGAGACCCAGTACTTC.

The gene calls are TRBV10-3 and TRBJ2-1, with D unclear. Germline-derived CDR1 and CDR2 are ENHRY and SYGVKD. V was clipped by 2 bases and J by 0 bases, with 2 bases between them. The CDR3 spans 13 residues. DNA for the CDR3: TGTGCCATCAGTGAGGTCTCCTACAATGAGCAGTTCTTC. Its translation is CAISEVSYNEQFF.

The chain recombines TRBV6-1 with TRBJ1-2; D is unclear. This CDR3 has 13 amino acids. The V and J ends lost 7 bases and 8 bases respectively, with 17 bases between them. Germline CDR1 MNHNS, CDR2 SASEGT. The CDR3 DNA reads TGTGCCAGCAACAGTGGACCCTCTTGGGGCTACACCTTC. It codes for CASNSGPSWGYTF.

The chain has TRBV5-1 and TRBJ2-1, with D tentatively TRBD1 (6 bases). In germline, CDR1 is SGHRS, CDR2 YFSETQ. The CDR3 is 16 amino acids. Trimming took 1 base from V and 0 from J, leaving 11 bases between them. The CDR3 DNA sequence: TGCGCCAGCAGCTTGACAGGGATTGACTCCTACAATGAGCAGTTCTTC. The encoded protein is CASSLTGIDSYNEQFF. Combining the CDR3 with reference TRBV5-1 and TRBJ2-1 gives the whole variable domain KAGVTQTPRYLIKTRGQQVTLSCSPISGHRSVSWYQQTPGQGLQFLFEYFSETQRNKGNFPGRFSGRQFSNSRSEMNVSTLELGDSALYLCASSLTGIDSYNEQFFGPGTRLTVL.

The chain combines TRBV6-6 with TRBJ1-1; D not resolved. Germline V gene lookup returns CDR1 MNHNY and CDR2 SVGAGI (reference sequence). Trimming removed 0 bases from V and 11 bases from J, with 13 bases in between. The CDR3 extends over 13 amino acids. Here the CDR3 DNA reads TGTGCCAGCAGTTACTCGTATGAGGGCCCCGCTTTCTTT. Its protein product is CASSYSYEGPAFF.

The CDR3 DNA reads TGTGCCAGTAGTAGGGACGCATTAGCCTTCTCTGGGGCCAACGTCCTGACTTTC. Protein product: CASSRDALAFSGANVLTF. The chain employs TRBV19 and TRBJ2-6; either TRBD1 or TRBD2 may fit D (5 bases each). This CDR3 is 18 amino acids long. Trimming stripped 4 bases from V and 0 bases from J, with 16 bases between. CDR1 LNHDA and CDR2 SQIVND come from the germline V gene (reference sequence). The variable domain in full, completed from reference TRBV19 and TRBJ2-6, reads DGGITQSPKYLFRKEGQNVTLSCEQNLNHDAMYWYRQDPGQGLRLIYYSQIVNDFQKGDIAEGYSVSREKKESFPLTVTSAQKNPTAFYLCASSRDALAFSGANVLTFGAGSRLTVL.

V and J are TRBV2 and TRBJ2-4, with a possible D match to TRBD1 (6 bases). Looked up from germline, CDR1 is SNHLY and CDR2 is FYNNEI. The CDR3 sequence is 14 residues long. V was pared by 7 bases and J by 4 bases, with 14 bases between. This chain's CDR3 is CASKGVQGKNIQYF. The CDR3 nucleotides are TGTGCCAGCAAGGGGGTACAGGGTAAAAACATTCAGTACTTC.

This clone came up once. The chain links TRBV7-8 to TRBJ1-1; 10 nucleotides line up with TRBD1. This CDR3 spans 16 amino acids. Trimming at V came to 5 bases and at J to 3 bases, leaving 9 bases not matched to a gene. CDR1 and CDR2 (germline): SGHVS, FQNEAQ. The CDR3 protein is CASSLGTGAAHTEAFF. The CDR3 coding sequence is TGTGCCAGCAGCCTTGGGACAGGGGCCGCACACACTGAAGCTTTCTTT.

The chain recombines TRBV7-6 with TRBJ2-3; TRBD2 agrees at 12 bases. The CDR3 runs to 17 residues. CDR1 and CDR2 (germline): SGHVS, FNYEAQ. After removal of 4 bases from V and 3 bases from J, the junction contained 8 bases not matched to a gene. CDR3 protein: CASSSQTSGSLTDTQYF. The CDR3 bases are TGTGCCAGCAGCTCTCAGACTAGCGGGAGTCTAACAGATACGCAGTATTTT.

The gene calls are TRBV19 and TRBJ1-1; 8 nucleotides agree with TRBD1. CDR3 length equals 16 residues. CDR1 is LNHDA and CDR2 is SQIVND in the germline V gene (reference sequence). The J segment lost 5 bases and the V segment lost 4 bases, leaving 12 bases of the junction unmatched. CDR3 region: CASSTTGAPLRTEAFF. The DNA of the CDR3 is TGTGCCAGTAGTACGACAGGGGCTCCCCTGAGGACTGAAGCTTTCTTT. Combining the CDR3 with reference TRBV19 and TRBJ1-1 gives the whole variable domain DGGITQSPKYLFRKEGQNVTLSCEQNLNHDAMYWYRQDPGQGLRLIYYSQIVNDFQKGDIAEGYSVSREKKESFPLTVTSAQKNPTAFYLCASSTTGAPLRTEAFFGQGTRLTVV.

Sample share makes this clone medium-sized. The rearrangement links TRBV6-6 to TRBJ1-5; D is unclear. CDR1 and CDR2 from the germline V gene are MNHNY and SVGAGI (reference sequence). The CDR3 totals 15 residues. Trimming cost V 6 bases and J 4 bases, with 16 bases left between them. The CDR3 region is CASSPYGWDNQPQHF. Written as DNA, the CDR3 is TGTGCCAGCAGCCCCTACGGGTGGGATAATCAGCCCCAGCATTTT.

The genes are TRBV29-1 and TRBJ2-1, with 9 bases identical to TRBD2. Germline V lookup: CDR1 SQVTM, CDR2 ANQGSEA. The J segment lost 0 bases and the V segment lost 0 bases, leaving 6 bases of the junction unmatched. The CDR3 consists of 17 residues. This chain's CDR3 is CSVEDPASGNSYNEQFF. The DNA of the CDR3 is TGCAGCGTTGAAGATCCGGCTAGCGGGAACTCCTACAATGAGCAGTTCTTC.

The chain is built from TRBV28 and TRBJ1-2; D uncertain. Germline CDR1 reads MDHEN; CDR2 reads SYDVKM. There are 15 residues in the CDR3. Trimming removed 6 bases from V and 0 bases from J, with 14 bases in between. Written as DNA, the CDR3 is TGTGCCAGCAGCCCACCCGTTCGAGCTAACTATGGCTACACCTTC. Translation: CASSPPVRANYGYTF.

The chain uses TRBV7-9 and TRBJ2-5, with TRBD2 identical over 9 bases. CDR1 and CDR2 (germline): SEHNR, FQNEAQ (reference sequence). This CDR3 comprises 17 residues. The J segment lost 5 bases and the V segment lost 1 base, leaving 11 bases of the junction unmatched. CDR3 amino acids: CASSLVGSGSPRETQYF. Written as DNA, the CDR3 is TGTGCCAGCAGCTTAGTGGGTAGCGGGAGTCCCCGGGAGACCCAGTACTTC.

The chain links TRBV5-6 to TRBJ2-7; D uncertain. V was trimmed by 1 base and J by 4 bases, leaving 6 bases between them. CDR3 size: 12 residues. CDR1 is SGHDT and CDR2 is YYEEEE in the germline V gene. The CDR3 nucleotides are TGTGCCAGCAGCTTGAGTGTTTACGAGCAGTACTTC. It codes for CASSLSVYEQYF.

The rearrangement links TRBV6-6 to TRBJ1-4, with 9 bases fitting TRBD1. The V gene's germline CDR1 is MNHNY and CDR2 SVGAGI (reference sequence). The CDR3 covers 15 residues. V lost 6 bases to trimming and J lost 6 bases; unmatched junction nucleotides: 8. The CDR3 DNA follows: TGTGCCAGCAGGCGGACAGGGGCAGCCGATGAAAAACTGTTTTTT. It specifies CASRRTGAADEKLFF.